The present entry profiles one T cell receptor beta chain with its context. Its specificity is not known. This record belongs to a study of identifying expanded T cells in peripheral blood. During the collection period, no donor immune events like infections were recorded. Profiling relied on immunoSEQ multiplex PCR, and the TCRdb table lists in-frame clones only, not all of them. The sample contains about 58,000 clones, over 85% of which appear only once. General study points: Differentially abundant clones: around 1.2 between replicates, 16.4 at roughly 15 days, around 19 at four. Variance in clone template counts between approximately 2-week samples significantly increased with total template count across all healthy donors.

Sequencing used blood. The TCR sequence derives from a person aged 18 to 69 in good health.

In DNA, the CDR3 is TGTGCCAGCCCCGGAAGGATCCTCAGGGACAATGAGCAGTTCTTC. This encodes CASPGRILRDNEQFF. V gene TRBV18 combines with J gene TRBJ2-1; D may be TRBD1 (5 bases). CDR1 is KGHSH and CDR2 is LQKENI in the germline V gene. The V and J ends lost 8 bases and 5 bases respectively, with 19 bases between them. The CDR3 totals 15 residues.